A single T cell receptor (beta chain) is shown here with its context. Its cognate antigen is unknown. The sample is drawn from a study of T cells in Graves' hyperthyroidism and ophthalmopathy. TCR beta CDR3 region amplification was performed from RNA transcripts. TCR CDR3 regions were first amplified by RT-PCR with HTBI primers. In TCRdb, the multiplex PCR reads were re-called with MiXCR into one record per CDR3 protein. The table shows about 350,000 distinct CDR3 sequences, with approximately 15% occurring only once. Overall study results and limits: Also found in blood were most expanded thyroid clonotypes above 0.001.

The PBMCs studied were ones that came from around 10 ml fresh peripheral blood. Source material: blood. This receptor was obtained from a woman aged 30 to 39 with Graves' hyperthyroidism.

CDR3 DNA sequence: TGTGCCAGCAGTTTATCATTCTTCCGCCTTCGGGCTGGTGAGACAGATACGCAGTATTTT. This codes for CASSLSFFRLRAGETDTQYF. V usage is TRBV28 and J usage is TRBJ2-3; D unclear. CDR3 length: 20 residues. Germline assignment: CDR1 MDHEN and CDR2 SYDVKM. The V gene lost 1 base and the J gene lost 3 bases, with 26 bases spanning the gap. The complete variable domain, with remaining parts taken from reference TRBV28 and TRBJ2-3, reads DVKVTQSSRYLVKRTGEKVFLECVQDMDHENMFWYRQDPGLGLRLIYFSYDVKMKEKGDIPEGYSVSREKKERFSLILESASTNQTSMYLCASSLSFFRLRAGETDTQYFGPGTRLTVL.